Listed here is a single TCR beta chain. Its antigen is still unknown. Base qualities are missing; no much larger clone stands one base away. This sample stems from a study of cytomegalovirus exposure and HLA in healthy donors (dated by TCRdb to the late 2010s). For the wider study: The 666 repertoires of the first cohort and the approximately 110 validation repertoires were produced on the same platform, according to a later analysis. Besides the first cohort of around 670 subjects, a separate validation cohort made up of over 100 different subjects was used. To predict cytomegalovirus infection status, the study combined high-throughput TCR immunosequencing, statistical association of individual TCRs with disease status, and machine learning. The study was designed to test whether signatures of past pathogen exposure could be identified by cataloging public T cell receptors. General conclusions and limits of the study: The study gave a list of some 150 TCR beta chains associated with cytomegalovirus. While some public TCRs were present in many individuals, most TCR sequences turned up only very rarely across donors. The validation cohort had no HLA typing available for a later analysis, so co-occurrence within that cohort was assessed over all 120 or so repertoires. The authors suggested that the approach could potentially be generalized to other disease states and immunological phenotypes. In a later analysis, TCRs clustered in the first cohort were found to also tend to co-occur in the approximately 120 validation repertoires, with approximately 94% of cluster scores above 0. A few of the identified cytomegalovirus-associated TCR beta chains were confirmed in vitro to be specific for cytomegalovirus antigens. The classifier was reported to diagnose cytomegalovirus status with high specificity and sensitivity in both the original cohort and the validation cohort.

Donors formed part of the validation cohort, which comprised 120 subjects and was distinct from the first cohort of roughly 600 subjects. In the germline V gene, CDR1 corresponds to MDHEN and CDR2 to SYDVKM. The junction shows trimming of 5 bases on V and 2 bases on J, plus 9 bases between the germline ends. Inclusive of the bounding cysteine and phenylalanine, the CDR3 is 13 residues long. This entry keeps only the CDR3 DNA: 39 bases, framed from base 1. Receptors were amplified or captured by the immunoSEQ multiplex PCR assay. Turning to the authors' computational methods: A statistical classification framework was built to diagnose cytomegalovirus status from the catalog of TCR beta chain sequences. As stored in TCRdb, this immuneACCESS dataset retains in-frame rearrangements with V and J assigned. A fraction of the clones does not appear; measured against another copy, unresolved V genes explain less than half of the discrepancy, and the remainder lacks a known reason. V, J and clone size derive from that table, while D and trimming were established from the DNA sequence. This sample gives over 130,000 clones in total; approximately 86% of them show up just once. The ten largest make up around 10% of the sample.

Sample: PBMCs. This chain is built from TRBV28 and TRBJ1-2, with an unclear D gene assignment. The sequence derives from a young man in good health and CMV-seropositive. CDR3 reads: CASSPGDNYGYTF. The DNA is TGTGCCAGCAGTCCGGGAGACAACTATGGCTACACCTTC.